The 12 T cell receptor beta chains presented below share a single source sample, sequenced in a study of cytomegalovirus exposure and HLA in healthy donors. The PCR ran on 60 Vbeta and 13 Jbeta primers. Sequencing was performed with immunoSEQ multiplex PCR; in TCRdb, only in-frame clones are kept and a portion is missing. The repertoire holds around 64,000 clones, with 55% to 80% as singletons. Sequencing used PBMCs. These receptor sequences come from a woman aged 50 to 60 in good health and CMV-seronegative.

CDR3 amino acids: CASSYIDQPQHF. The CDR3 nucleotides are TGTGCCAGCAGCTACATCGATCAGCCCCAGCATTTT. The genes are TRBV7-2 and TRBJ1-5; D remains unclear. Looked up from germline, CDR1 is SGHTA and CDR2 is FQGNSA. The germline V and J ends were trimmed by 4 bases and 5 bases, with 6 bases remaining between them. The CDR3 is 12 amino acids.

This chain uses TRBV29-1 with TRBJ2-1; possibly TRBD2 for D (5 bases). The CDR3 has 13 amino acids. CDR1 is SQVTM and CDR2 is ANQGSEA in the germline V gene. V shed 3 bases and J shed 6 bases, with 12 bases lying between them. CDR3 in amino acids: CSVEYLASNEQFF. In nucleotides, the CDR3 is TGCAGCGTTGAGTATCTAGCCAGCAATGAGCAGTTCTTC.

The chain links TRBV11-3 to TRBJ2-7, with 10 bases aligning to TRBD2. V shed 5 bases and J 1 base; nucleotides not matched to a gene: 11. The germline CDR1 and CDR2 sequences are SGHNT and YENEEA. The CDR3 contains 17 residues. CDR3: CASSIPTLAGYSYEQYF. CDR3 nucleotide sequence: TGTGCCAGCAGCATCCCTACACTAGCGGGATATTCCTACGAGCAGTACTTC.

This clone was observed a few times. The chain couples TRBV2 to TRBJ1-1; D remains ambiguous. CDR3 length equals 13 residues. Germline assignment: CDR1 SNHLY and CDR2 FYNNEI. Trimming left V 3 bases short and J 4 bases short, with 9 bases between. In nucleotides, the CDR3 is TGTGCCAGCAGTGAGTGGAGGGCCACTGAAGCTTTCTTT. Translation: CASSEWRATEAFF.

The chain recombines TRBV7-9 with TRBJ2-1; tentative D call: TRBD2 (6 bases). The CDR3 totals 17 residues. The V gene lost 6 bases and the J gene lost 1 base, with 19 bases spanning the gap. Germline lookup yields CDR1 SEHNR and CDR2 FQNEAQ (reference sequence). CDR3 sequence reads: CASRRDGARLSYNEQFF. In DNA form, the CDR3 reads TGTGCCAGCAGGCGGGACGGAGCCCGTCTGTCCTACAATGAGCAGTTCTTC. Full variable domain (rest looked up from reference TRBV7-9 and TRBJ2-1): DTGVSQNPRHKITKRGQNVTFRCDPISEHNRLYWYRQTLGQGPEFLTYFQNEAQLEKSRLLSDRFSAERPKGSFSTLEIQRTEQGDSAMYLCASRRDGARLSYNEQFFGPGTRLTVL.

The rearrangement uses TRBV9 and TRBJ1-1, with D possibly TRBD1 on 6 matching bases. This CDR3 is built from 15 residues. Germline-derived CDR1 and CDR2 are SGDLS and YYNGEE. Trimming stripped 0 bases from V and 1 base from J, with 10 bases between. The CDR3 protein is CASSVVGRGNTEAFF. In DNA form, the CDR3 reads TGTGCCAGCAGCGTAGTGGGCAGGGGGAACACTGAAGCTTTCTTT.

Notes on this clone: A junction boundary mismatches the germline segment, possibly from a read error. V is TRBV5-4 and J is TRBJ2-5; weak D call: TRBD2 (6 bases). Germline CDR1 is SGHNT and CDR2 is YYREEE (reference sequence). The CDR3 is made up of 15 amino acids. CDR3 residues: CASGLGLRAGETQYF. The CDR3 bases are TGTGCCAGCGGCTTGGGCCTGAGGGCGGGGGAGACCCAGTACTTC.

This sequence joins TRBV28 and TRBJ2-7; 7 nucleotides line up with TRBD2. The germline V gene has CDR1 MDHEN and CDR2 SYDVKM. With V trimmed by 2 bases and J by 2 bases, 6 bases remained unmatched. The CDR3 consists of 15 residues. Written as DNA, the CDR3 is TGTGCCAGCAGTTTAGGTTCGGGGGGAGCCTACGAGCAGTACTTC. Translating it yields CASSLGSGGAYEQYF.

This clone has just one count. The J gene is TRBJ1-2, the V gene TRBV7-8; D gene unclear. The CDR3 runs to 13 residues. Per germline, CDR1 SGHVS and CDR2 FQNEAQ. V was cut by 5 bases and J by 8 bases, with 15 bases left in between. In DNA form, the CDR3 reads TGTGCCAGCAGCGCCCCCGTGAGCAGGGGCTACACCTTC. As protein: CASSAPVSRGYTF.

This chain uses TRBV9 with TRBJ2-7; 8 nucleotides match TRBD2. The CDR3 is 14 residues long. Germline V gene sequence: CDR1 SGDLS, CDR2 YYNGEE. J lost 8 bases, V lost 4 bases, and 11 bases had no gene match. This CDR3 reads CASSPSGTRPKQYF. DNA for the CDR3: TGTGCCAGCAGCCCCTCAGGGACTAGACCCAAGCAGTACTTC.

The rearrangement uses TRBV5-1 and TRBJ1-1; 8 bases map to TRBD1. The germline V gene has CDR1 SGHRS and CDR2 YFSETQ. With 4 bases clipped from V and 5 bases from J, the junction kept 10 bases outside the gene matches. This CDR3 is built from 15 residues. The CDR3 sequence: CASSDRGGQVTEAFF. CDR3 in DNA: TGCGCCAGCAGCGACAGGGGCGGTCAGGTTACTGAAGCTTTCTTT.

The V gene is TRBV27, the J gene TRBJ1-2; D perhaps matches TRBD1 (6 bases). CDR1 and CDR2 (germline): MNHEY, SMNVEV (reference sequence). The V end lost 4 bases, the J end lost 4 bases, and 13 bases lay between the germline ends. The CDR3 length is 14 residues. As DNA, the CDR3 is TGTGCCAGCAGTTCCCCGGGACAACTCTATGGCTACACCTTC. Encoded protein: CASSSPGQLYGYTF.